The clone carrying this T cell receptor (beta chain) was seen repeatedly, ten times or more. The antigen remains unidentified. CDR1 and CDR2 from the germline V gene are MNHEY and SVGAGI. The CDR3 is made up of 18 amino acids. Trimming shortened V by 5 bases and J by 2 bases, and 21 bases separated the two germline ends. TCRdb passed the 5' RACE reads through MiXCR, listing each CDR3 protein once. Found here are about 41,000 distinct CDR3 sequences, about 13% of them singletons; the top ten hold 1.3%. 2 million unsorted PBMCs were stored in RNAlater at -80 °C before RNA extraction. The data derive from a study of neurological immune-mediated disorders. Findings and limits, study-wide: Subjects shared no identical expanded-clone CDR3 amino acid sequences, suggesting private TCR-beta repertoires in all groups. In HTLV-1-associated myelopathy, TCR clonal expansion was greatest, whereas multiple sclerosis had the least, falling below healthy controls.

The chain has TRBV6-5 and TRBJ2-2; D may correspond to TRBD1 or TRBD2 (5 bases each). This clonotype was obtained from a female donor in good health. The sequenced sample was PBMCs. This CDR3 reads CASSPRRGWGTNTGELFF. CDR3 nucleotides: TGTGCCAGCAGTCCACGACGGGGCTGGGGAACCAACACCGGGGAGCTGTTTTTT.